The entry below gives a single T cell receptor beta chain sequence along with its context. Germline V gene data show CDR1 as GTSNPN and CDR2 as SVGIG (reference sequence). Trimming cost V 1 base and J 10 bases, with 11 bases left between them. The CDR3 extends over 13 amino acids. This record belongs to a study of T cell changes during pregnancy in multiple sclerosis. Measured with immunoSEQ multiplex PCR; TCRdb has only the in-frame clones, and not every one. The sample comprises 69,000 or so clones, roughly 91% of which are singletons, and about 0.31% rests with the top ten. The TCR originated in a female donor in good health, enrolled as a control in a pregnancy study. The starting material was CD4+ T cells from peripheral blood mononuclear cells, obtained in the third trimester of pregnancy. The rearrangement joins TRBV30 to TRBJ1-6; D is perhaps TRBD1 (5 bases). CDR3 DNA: TGTGCCTGGAGTGGACAGATCAGCTCACCCCTCCACTTT. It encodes CAWSGQISSPLHF.